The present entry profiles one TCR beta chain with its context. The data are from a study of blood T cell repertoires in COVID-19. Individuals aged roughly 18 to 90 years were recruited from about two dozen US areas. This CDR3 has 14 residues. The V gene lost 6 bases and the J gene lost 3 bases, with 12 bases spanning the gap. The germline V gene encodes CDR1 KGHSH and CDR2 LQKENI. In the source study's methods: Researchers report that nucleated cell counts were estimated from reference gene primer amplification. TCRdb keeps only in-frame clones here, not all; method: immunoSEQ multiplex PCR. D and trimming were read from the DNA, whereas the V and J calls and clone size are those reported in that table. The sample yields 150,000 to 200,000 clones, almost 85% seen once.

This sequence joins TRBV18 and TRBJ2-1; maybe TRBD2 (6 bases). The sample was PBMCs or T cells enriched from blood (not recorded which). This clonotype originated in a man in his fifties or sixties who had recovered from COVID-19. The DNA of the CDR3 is TGTGCCAGCTCCCCTGCCGGGGGCTACAATGAGCAGTTCTTC. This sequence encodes CASSPAGGYNEQFF.